These T cell receptor beta chains were read from a single sample in a study of human T cells and chemical hapten exposure. TCRdb re-derived calls from the RACE reads in MiXCR, one entry per CDR3 protein. The sample records some 87,000 distinct CDR3 sequences, around a tenth being singletons. The material was whole blood, obtained in connection with sensitization to the hapten diphenylcyclopropenone (DPC). The receptors were gathered from a woman aged 50 to 60 with alopecia areata. Some clones in this sample may be carry-over from other donors' samples. CDR3s include the opening cysteine and the closing phenylalanine or tryptophan. The D gene is left open where the match is weak. Some rows mark clone size as missing; the rest say once, few, many or name a class of expanded clone.

d_gene	v_gene	abundance	j_gene	CDR3aa	CDR3nt
TRBD2	TRBV13	NA	TRBJ2-7	CASSTSGRGVEQYF	TGTGCCAGCAGCACTAGCGGAAGGGGGGTCGAGCAGTACTTC
NA	TRBV11-1	few	TRBJ2-1	CASSSTAISYNEQFF	TGTGCCAGCAGCTCAACCGCGATCTCCTACAATGAGCAGTTCTTC
TRBD1	TRBV6-6	few	TRBJ1-6	CASRDPGQGNSPLHF	TGTGCCAGCAGGGACCCGGGACAGGGTAATTCACCCCTCCACTTT
NA	TRBV28	few	TRBJ2-1	CANPKASEQFF	TGTGCCAACCCGAAGGCCTCTGAGCAGTTCTTC
TRBD2	TRBV10-2	many	TRBJ2-5	CASSRLAGGEETQYF	TGCGCCAGCAGCCGGCTAGCGGGAGGGGAAGAGACCCAGTACTTC
TRBD2	TRBV20-1	many	TRBJ2-1	CSARALRTSGRGTNEQFF	TGCAGTGCTAGAGCCCTTCGGACTAGCGGGAGAGGGACGAATGAGCAGTTCTTC
TRBD1	TRBV5-6	few	TRBJ1-4	CASSGGQVLNEKLFF	TGTGCCAGCAGCGGGGGACAGGTCCTTAATGAAAAACTGTTTTTT
NA	TRBV11-2	NA	TRBJ2-1	CASTPVSSYNEQFF	TGTGCCAGCACCCCAGTGTCCTCCTACAATGAGCAGTTCTTC
TRBD2	TRBV11-2	NA	TRBJ2-3	CASSLERLAGDTQYF	TGTGCCAGCAGCTTAGAACGCCTAGCGGGAGATACGCAGTATTTT
NA	TRBV18	NA	TRBJ2-5	CASSPGNPETQYF	TGTGCCAGCTCACCAGGCAACCCCGAGACCCAGTACTTC
NA	TRBV12-5	many	TRBJ2-7	CASGPPYSSYEQYF	TGTGCTAGTGGTCCGCCCTATAGCTCCTACGAGCAGTACTTC
NA	TRBV21-1	NA	TRBJ2-7	CASRISGTVSYEQYF	TGTGCCAGCAGGATCTCCGGGACAGTCTCCTACGAGCAGTACTTC
NA	TRBV5-5	NA	TRBJ2-1	CASSREFNEQFF	TGTGCCAGCAGCCGGGAGTTCAATGAGCAGTTCTTC
TRBD1	TRBV30	NA	TRBJ1-3	CAWSVQQGASGNTIYF	TGTGCCTGGAGTGTACAGCAGGGGGCCTCTGGAAACACCATATATTTT
TRBD1	TRBV11-2	many	TRBJ2-7	CASSQFSGQGASSYEQYF	TGTGCCAGCAGCCAGTTCTCGGGACAGGGGGCCAGCTCCTACGAGCAGTACTTC
TRBD2	TRBV6-6	NA	TRBJ2-2	CASSPRLAGVISNTGELFF	TGTGCCAGCAGCCCTCGACTAGCGGGAGTGATATCGAACACCGGGGAGCTGTTTTTT
NA	TRBV28	many	TRBJ2-4	CASSPTGKGVKNIQYF	TGTGCCAGCAGTCCCACAGGGAAAGGGGTCAAAAACATTCAGTACTTC
NA	TRBV18	NA	TRBJ1-2	CASTTDARRSNYGYTF	TGTGCCAGCACCACTGATGCGAGACGGAGTAACTATGGCTACACCTTC
NA	TRBV7-2	NA	TRBJ2-5	CASSSQGNQETQYF	TGTGCCAGCAGCTCCCAGGGGAATCAAGAGACCCAGTACTTC
NA	TRBV29-1	NA	TRBJ2-3	CSVSGGGHTDTQYF	TGCAGCGTCTCAGGGGGGGGCCACACAGATACGCAGTATTTT
TRBD1	TRBV5-1	few	TRBJ2-2	CASSPGQNTNTGELFF	TGCGCCAGCAGCCCGGGACAGAATACGAACACCGGGGAGCTGTTTTTT
NA	TRBV28	few	TRBJ2-3	CASSPGHTDTQYF	TGTGCCAGCAGCCCGGGGCACACAGATACGCAGTATTTT
NA	TRBV6-4	NA	TRBJ2-1	CASSRSIGYNEQFF	TGTGCCAGCAGCCGCTCTATCGGGTACAATGAGCAGTTCTTC
NA	TRBV11-2	many	TRBJ2-3	CASHTPGTHTQYF	TGTGCCAGCCATACACCCGGGACCCATACGCAGTATTTT
NA	TRBV28	NA	TRBJ2-5	CASRVGAETQYF	TGTGCCAGCAGAGTAGGAGCCGAGACCCAGTACTTC
NA	TRBV7-9	NA	TRBJ2-5	CASSHSNRAETQYF	TGTGCCAGCAGCCATTCCAACCGGGCGGAGACCCAGTACTTC
NA	TRBV11-2	few	TRBJ2-1	CASSLDRDVWQFF	TGTGCCAGCAGCTTAGATCGGGACGTTTGGCAGTTCTTC
NA	TRBV7-8	few	TRBJ1-6	CASSLVRDSPLHF	TGTGCCAGCAGCTTAGTCAGGGATTCACCCCTCCACTTT
TRBD2	TRBV6-4	few	TRBJ2-1	CASSLLAVGYNEQFF	TGTGCCAGCAGTTTACTAGCGGTCGGCTACAATGAGCAGTTCTTC
NA	TRBV4-1	few	TRBJ2-3	CASSQEERTQYF	TGCGCCAGCAGCCAAGAGGAGCGTACGCAGTATTTT
NA	TRBV7-9	NA	TRBJ1-1	CASSPWNTEAFF	TGTGCCAGCAGCCCATGGAACACTGAAGCTTTCTTT
NA	TRBV20-1	few	TRBJ2-3	CSARDTRTDTQYF	TGCAGTGCTCGGGACACTCGCACAGATACGCAGTATTTT
TRBD1	TRBV12-5	few	TRBJ2-5	CASGPDREETQYF	TGTGCTAGTGGCCCGGACAGGGAAGAGACCCAGTACTTC
NA	TRBV20-1	few	TRBJ1-5	CSARERKGMLQPQHF	TGCAGTGCTAGAGAGCGGAAGGGGATGCTTCAGCCCCAGCATTTT
TRBD1	TRBV2	many	TRBJ2-3	CASSFTGGLDTQYF	TGTGCCAGCAGCTTTACAGGGGGCCTAGATACGCAGTATTTT
NA	TRBV7-7	many	TRBJ2-2	CASSAGTPNTGELFF	TGTGCTAGCAGCGCCGGGACACCTAACACCGGGGAGCTGTTTTTT
NA	TRBV5-1	few	TRBJ2-3	CASSLWTASTDTQYF	TGCGCCAGCAGCTTATGGACGGCAAGCACAGATACGCAGTATTTT
TRBD1	TRBV12-3/TRBV12-4	many	TRBJ2-3	CASSAGQGAKDTQYF	TGTGCCAGCAGTGCCGGACAGGGGGCGAAAGATACGCAGTATTTT
NA	TRBV11-2	many	TRBJ2-1	CASSLLGGHNEQFF	TGTGCCAGCAGCTTACTAGGCGGACACAATGAGCAGTTCTTC
NA	TRBV28	NA	TRBJ2-3	CASSPPLTDTQYF	TGTGCCAGCAGTCCTCCCCTCACAGATACGCAGTATTTT
TRBD2	TRBV7-8	few	TRBJ2-7	CASGGLAGVEQYF	TGTGCCAGCGGGGGACTAGCGGGAGTTGAGCAGTACTTC
NA	TRBV7-2	many	TRBJ1-5	CASSSPMGAVNQPQHF	TGTGCCAGCAGCTCCCCGATGGGGGCAGTGAATCAGCCCCAGCATTTT
TRBD2	TRBV11-2	NA	TRBJ2-3	CASSVLASSTDTQYF	TGTGCCAGCAGTGTACTAGCGAGCAGCACAGATACGCAGTATTTT
TRBD2	TRBV6-6	NA	TRBJ2-1	CASIGTSPFNEQFF	TGTGCCAGCATCGGGACTAGCCCCTTTAATGAGCAGTTCTTC
TRBD1	TRBV7-2	many	TRBJ1-5	CASSPRGQGEAAQHF	TGTGCCAGCAGCCCACGGGGACAGGGGGAGGCGGCCCAGCATTTT
TRBD2	TRBV5-1	few	TRBJ2-3	CASSSLAGSTDTQYF	TGCGCCAGCAGCTCACTAGCGGGTAGCACAGATACGCAGTATTTT
NA	TRBV11-2	few	TRBJ2-1	CASSFPVNNEQFF	TGTGCCAGCAGCTTCCCGGTGAACAATGAGCAGTTCTTC
TRBD1	TRBV12-5	few	TRBJ2-5	CASGSTRTGFEETQYF	TGTGCTAGTGGTAGTACCCGGACAGGTTTTGAAGAGACCCAGTACTTC
TRBD2	TRBV6-5	few	TRBJ2-1	CASSSTSPTYNEQFF	TGTGCCAGCAGTTCGACTAGCCCTACCTACAATGAGCAGTTCTTC
TRBD1	TRBV29-1	many	TRBJ2-7	CSVARTGSSYEQYF	TGCAGCGTTGCACGGACAGGGAGCTCCTACGAGCAGTACTTC
TRBD2	TRBV7-3	NA	TRBJ2-6	CASSSSGRAGANVLTF	TGTGCCAGCAGCTCTAGCGGGAGGGCTGGGGCCAACGTCCTGACTTTC
NA	TRBV9	NA	TRBJ2-5	CASSGGAAGGTQYF	TGTGCCAGCAGCGGCGGGGCGGCAGGGGGGACCCAGTACTTC
TRBD2	TRBV12-3/TRBV12-4	few	TRBJ2-4	CASSPGTSGVLRRNIQYF	TGTGCCAGCAGTCCAGGGACTAGCGGGGTACTTCGGAGAAACATTCAGTACTTC